A single sample gave rise to the 25 T cell receptor beta chains below, sequenced in a study of T cell responses to AZD1222 COVID-19 vaccine. Clones were sequenced by immunoSEQ multiplex PCR, and TCRdb holds only the in-frame ones, with some missing. The data contain about 120,000 clones, just over 90% of them singletons. Specimen: peripheral blood, collected 28 days after the second AZD1222 dose. Every receptor here comes from an adult who received the AZD1222 COVID-19 vaccine.

The chain combines TRBV19 with TRBJ1-4; no clear D. Germline assignment: CDR1 LNHDA and CDR2 SQIVND (reference sequence). This CDR3 has 13 amino acids. The ends were cut back, 7 bases at V and 6 bases at J, with 12 bases in the middle. The CDR3 region has the DNA TGTGCCAGTACTCGTGGGGTTTATGAAAAACTGTTTTTT. Protein product: CASTRGVYEKLFF.

The V gene is TRBV10-1, the J gene TRBJ2-7; 8 positions match TRBD2. The germline CDR1 and CDR2 sequences are WNHNN and SYGVQD (reference sequence). There are 14 residues in the CDR3. Trimming removed 3 bases from V and 1 base from J; junction bases left unmatched: 2. CDR3 nucleotide sequence: TGCGCCAGCAGTGACTTAGCGGGATCCTACGAGCAGTACTTC. Translated: CASSDLAGSYEQYF.

The chain joins TRBV7-8 to TRBJ1-1, with D tentatively TRBD1 (6 bases). The CDR3 is made up of 14 amino acids. V dropped 5 bases and J dropped 6 bases, with 16 bases sitting between them. Germline loops: CDR1 SGHVS, CDR2 FQNEAQ. CDR3 bases: TGTGCCAGCAGCCCGGGCGGATGGGGGCCTGAAGCTTTCTTT. This gives the protein CASSPGGWGPEAFF.

This chain links TRBV5-6 with TRBJ2-6; D might be TRBD1 or TRBD2, each matching 5 bases. Germline assignment: CDR1 SGHDT and CDR2 YYEEEE. With 1 base removed from V and 0 bases from J, the gap between germline ends came to 14 bases. The CDR3 extends over 18 amino acids. Written as DNA, the CDR3 is TGTGCCAGCAGCTTGTGGGGGTTCATCCTCTCTGGGGCCAACGTCCTGACTTTC. It is translated as CASSLWGFILSGANVLTF.

J is TRBJ1-2 and V is TRBV5-5; D is unresolved. Germline CDR1 SGHKS, CDR2 YYEKEE (reference sequence). The CDR3 is made up of 15 amino acids. The V end lost 4 bases, the J end lost 0 bases, and 13 bases lay between the germline ends. The CDR3 nucleotides are TGTGCCAGCAGCCCCGGAGGCCTAACTAACTATGGCTACACCTTC. Amino acids: CASSPGGLTNYGYTF. The full variable domain, its missing parts supplied by reference TRBV5-5 and TRBJ1-2, is DAGVTQSPTHLIKTRGQQVTLRCSPISGHKSVSWYQQVLGQGPQFIFQYYEKEERGRGNFPDRFSARQFPNYSSELNVNALLLGDSALYLCASSPGGLTNYGYTFGSGTRLTVV.

The rearrangement uses TRBV15 and TRBJ1-5; TRBD1 might be the D (5 bases). V lost 0 bases, J lost 11 bases, and 11 bases lay in between. Germline-derived CDR1 and CDR2 are LNHNV and YYDKDF (reference sequence). The length of the CDR3 is 13 residues. The CDR3 DNA reads TGTGCCACCAGCAGAGACCAGGGCGAGACCCAGCATTTT. It specifies CATSRDQGETQHF.

The chain links TRBV10-2 to TRBJ2-3, with D perhaps given as TRBD1 or TRBD2 (6 bases each). Per germline, CDR1 WSHSY and CDR2 SAAADI. The CDR3 is made up of 15 amino acids. Trimming left V 4 bases short and J 2 bases short, with 13 bases between. Here the CDR3 reads CASSAARGATDTQYF. CDR3 bases: TGCGCCAGCAGTGCGGCGAGGGGGGCCACAGATACGCAGTATTTT.

This rearrangement joins TRBV4-3 to TRBJ1-1; 7 bases fit TRBD1. The trim removed 4 bases at V and 6 bases at J, leaving 5 bases unmatched. From germline, CDR1 is LGHNA and CDR2 YSLEER. This CDR3 has 13 residues. The CDR3 coding sequence is TGCGCCAGCAGCCTTGGTACAGGGGCTGAAGCTTTCTTT. This encodes CASSLGTGAEAFF.

The genes are TRBV10-3 and TRBJ1-3, with 8 positions matching TRBD1. The trim removed 10 bases at V and 4 bases at J, leaving 18 bases unmatched. The CDR3 runs to 17 residues. CDR1 is ENHRY, CDR2 SYGVKD, per germline. In nucleotides, the CDR3 is TGTGCCACCATGAAGGGAGAGGGGGGACAGGAAGGAAACACCATATATTTT. Encoded protein: CATMKGEGGQEGNTIYF.

V gene TRBV19 combines with J gene TRBJ1-3, with D unresolved. The germline V and J ends were trimmed by 7 bases and 0 bases, with 10 bases remaining between them. The germline V gene has CDR1 LNHDA and CDR2 SQIVND (reference sequence). CDR3 length equals 14 residues. The CDR3 loop is CASTALSSGNTIYF. CDR3 nucleotides: TGTGCCAGTACGGCTCTGAGCTCTGGAAACACCATATATTTT.

The J gene is TRBJ1-3, the V gene TRBV6-5, with a tentative D call TRBD1 (5 bases). V was trimmed by 7 bases and J by 1 base, leaving 8 bases between them. Looked up from germline, CDR1 is MNHEY and CDR2 is SVGAGI. The CDR3 extends over 13 amino acids. CDR3 nucleotide sequence: TGTGCCAGCACCCGGGGGTCTGGAAACACCATATATTTT. This sequence encodes CASTRGSGNTIYF.

The rearrangement joins TRBV3-1 (or the pseudogene TRBV3-2) to TRBJ2-3, with D perhaps TRBD1 (5 bases). V gave up 0 bases and J gave up 6 bases, with 28 bases separating them. The germline CDR1 and CDR2 sequences are LGHDT and YNNKEL (reference sequence). This CDR3 has 20 amino acids. The CDR3 DNA is TGTGCCAGCAGCCAAGAAGCAGGGTTTAACTTAGAAGTTAAGGTGGATACGCAGTATTTT. It encodes CASSQEAGFNLEVKVDTQYF.

The chain couples TRBV6-5 to TRBJ1-6, with 9 bases matching TRBD1. The CDR3 contains 15 residues. V gave up 5 bases and J gave up 9 bases; unmatched junction bases: 8. Germline V gene data show CDR1 as MNHEY and CDR2 as SVGAGI. In DNA, the CDR3 is TGTGCCAGCAGTAACCGGGACAGGGTCGGTTCACCCCTCCACTTT. Its protein product is CASSNRDRVGSPLHF.

This clone was seen a handful of times. The chain employs TRBV6-2 or TRBV6-3 and TRBJ1-1; tentative D call: TRBD1 (5 bases). The CDR3 runs to 21 residues. Trimming stripped 0 bases from V and 1 base from J, with 27 bases between. Germline loops: CDR1 MNHEY, CDR2 SVGEGT. The CDR3, as DNA: TGTGCCAGCAGTTACTCGATTACACTGGGACCCGAAGATCTTTCGAACACTGAAGCTTTCTTT. It is translated as CASSYSITLGPEDLSNTEAFF.

The chain has TRBV29-1 and TRBJ1-1; D remains ambiguous. V lost 3 bases to trimming and J lost 0 bases, with 8 bases between them. From germline, CDR1 is SQVTM and CDR2 ANQGSEA. CDR3 length: 13 residues. The CDR3 sequence is CSVDPEMNTEAFF. The CDR3 nucleotides are TGCAGCGTTGACCCAGAAATGAACACTGAAGCTTTCTTT.

This clone was detected once. The chain is built from TRBV15 and TRBJ1-2; the D gene is possibly TRBD1 (5 bases). CDR1 and CDR2 (germline): LNHNV, YYDKDF (reference sequence). This CDR3 region has 13 residues. Between the trimmed V and J ends, which lost 5 bases and 3 bases, there was a span of 10 bases. DNA for the CDR3: TGTGCCACCAGCGACGACAGCTACTATGGCTACACCTTC. Its protein product is CATSDDSYYGYTF.

This rearrangement joins TRBV28 to TRBJ1-5; TRBD1 is a possible D gene (5 bases). Trimming stripped 5 bases from V and 4 bases from J, with 18 bases between. CDR3 size: 16 residues. The V gene's germline CDR1 is MDHEN and CDR2 SYDVKM. The CDR3 region is CASSILGATGNQPQHF. CDR3 sequence (DNA): TGTGCCAGCAGTATATTAGGGGCCACCGGGAATCAGCCCCAGCATTTT.

A single count supports this clone. The V and J genes are TRBV7-3 and TRBJ1-1; D remains unclear. The CDR3 consists of 14 residues. Trimming pared 0 bases from V and 6 bases from J, leaving 11 bases between. Germline CDR1 and CDR2: SGHTA and FQGTGA. CDR3 loop: CASSLTGGSPEAFF. CDR3 coding DNA: TGTGCCAGCAGCTTAACGGGCGGGAGCCCTGAAGCTTTCTTT.

The rearrangement joins TRBV2 to TRBJ2-7; the match to TRBD2 covers 11 bases. This CDR3 has 16 amino acids. V lost 3 bases to trimming and J lost 1 base; unmatched junction nucleotides: 5. Germline assignment: CDR1 SNHLY and CDR2 FYNNEI. This CDR3 reads CASSDPGLAVSYEQYF. CDR3 DNA sequence: TGTGCCAGCAGTGATCCGGGACTAGCGGTTTCCTACGAGCAGTACTTC.

V usage is TRBV12-3 or TRBV12-4 and J usage is TRBJ1-1, with D hard to call. This CDR3 is 13 amino acids long. The germline V and J ends were trimmed by 3 bases and 2 bases, with 7 bases remaining between them. The CDR3 DNA follows: TGTGCCAGCAGTTTGAAAGAAAACACTGAAGCTTTCTTT. Amino acids: CASSLKENTEAFF.

V usage is TRBV30 and J usage is TRBJ1-2, with TRBD1 matching 12 bases. V trimming: 8 bases; J trimming: 5 bases; junction bases outside the gene matches: 9. The germline V gene has CDR1 GTSNPN and CDR2 SVGIG (reference sequence). The CDR3 length is 14 residues. The CDR3, as DNA: TGTGCCGGGAAGGGACAGGGGGCGATTTATGGCTACACCTTC. Its translation: CAGKGQGAIYGYTF.

V is TRBV7-2 and J is TRBJ2-3; D is undetermined. The CDR3 length is 13 residues. Germline-derived CDR1 and CDR2 are SGHTA and FQGNSA. Trimming left V 2 bases short and J 0 bases short, with 3 bases between. CDR3 sequence: CASSLPSTDTQYF. CDR3 in DNA: TGTGCCAGCAGCTTACCTAGCACAGATACGCAGTATTTT.

V gene TRBV19 combines with J gene TRBJ2-7; TRBD1 matches at 10 bases. The CDR3 has 15 residues. Germline CDR1 reads LNHDA; CDR2 reads SQIVND (reference sequence). The trim removed 5 bases at V and 5 bases at J, leaving 9 bases unmatched. The DNA of the CDR3 is TGTGCCAGTAGTCTCACCGGGACAGGGGATCACGAGCAGTACTTC. Protein product: CASSLTGTGDHEQYF. The complete variable domain, with remaining parts taken from reference TRBV19 and TRBJ2-7, reads DGGITQSPKYLFRKEGQNVTLSCEQNLNHDAMYWYRQDPGQGLRLIYYSQIVNDFQKGDIAEGYSVSREKKESFPLTVTSAQKNPTAFYLCASSLTGTGDHEQYFGPGTRLTVT.

The chain employs TRBV5-8 and TRBJ1-5; 8 bases match TRBD1. Trimming cost V 4 bases and J 4 bases; bases outside gene matches: 4. This CDR3 contains 14 residues. CDR1 SGHTS and CDR2 YDEGEE come from the germline V gene. This chain's CDR3 is CASSRQGRNQPQHF. CDR3 coding DNA: TGTGCCAGCAGCCGACAGGGGCGGAATCAGCCCCAGCATTTT.

In its sample, this clone was seen once. The chain is built from TRBV7-2 and TRBJ2-7; no clear D. The germline V gene has CDR1 SGHTA and CDR2 FQGNSA. The CDR3 has 13 residues. Deletions cut 1 base from V and 3 bases from J, with 7 bases between. The CDR3 DNA reads as TGTGCCAGCAGCTTAGGGTCTTACTACGAGCAGTACTTC. Its translation is CASSLGSYYEQYF.